This T cell receptor (beta chain) was sequenced for a study of T cells in Graves' hyperthyroidism and ophthalmopathy. Study-level points and caveats: Using 13 V-J features, a model discriminated ophthalmopathy from stable hyperthyroidism. Ophthalmopathy was model-predicted a median about 6.9 months pre-onset. Blood also showed most of the thyroid clonotypes that were expanded above 0.001.

Details on this clonotype: Its antigen is unknown.

V was clipped by 5 bases and J by 6 bases; unmatched bases: 9. The CDR3 totals 16 residues. Germline values: CDR1 SGHAT, CDR2 FQNNGV. PBMCs came from more than 8.5 ml fresh peripheral blood. There were TCR beta CDR3 regions amplified from RNA transcripts. A set of HTBI primers served as the primers for a first-round RT-PCR of the TCR CDR3. TCRdb fed the multiplex PCR reads into MiXCR, producing one record per CDR3 protein. The sample records 350,000 to 450,000 distinct CDR3 sequences, about 14% being singletons. Sequenced material: blood. The source of this sequence is a man between 50 and 59 years old with Graves' ophthalmopathy. The chain couples TRBV11-2 to TRBJ2-7; 14 nucleotides agree with TRBD2. The CDR3 DNA reads as TGTGCCAGCAGCCCGGCGGGACTAGCGGGAGTAGCCGAGCAGTACTTC. It specifies CASSPAGLAGVAEQYF. The full variable domain, rest sourced from reference TRBV11-2 and TRBJ2-7, is EAGVAQSPRYKIIEKRQSVAFWCNPISGHATLYWYQQILGQGPKLLIQFQNNGVVDDSQLPKDRFSAERLKGVDSTLKIQPAKLEDSAVYLCASSPAGLAGVAEQYFGPGTRLTVT.